What follows are 5 T cell receptor beta chains derived from one specimen sequenced in a study of cytomegalovirus exposure and HLA in healthy donors. Researchers ran the PCR with 60 Vbeta and 13 Jbeta primers. Clones were read by immunoSEQ multiplex PCR, and TCRdb kept only the in-frame ones, dropping some. The sample includes about 120,000 clones, 70% to 80% of them seen just once. The sequencing sample was made of PBMCs. The receptor set was obtained from a woman in her thirties in good health and CMV-seropositive.

V is TRBV19 and J is TRBJ1-2; weak D call: TRBD1 (6 bases). The CDR3 has 13 residues. Germline CDR1 and CDR2: LNHDA and SQIVND (reference sequence). V was clipped by 7 bases and J by 4 bases, with 13 bases between them. The CDR3 sequence: CASKTGLSYGYTF. The CDR3, as DNA: TGTGCCAGTAAGACAGGCCTTTCCTATGGCTACACCTTC.

CDR3 region: CASSSQGFGNQPQHF. CDR3 DNA: TGTGCCAGCTCGTCCCAGGGGTTTGGCAATCAGCCCCAGCATTTT. The J gene is TRBJ1-5, the V gene TRBV18, with a possible D match to TRBD1 (6 bases). Germline loops: CDR1 KGHSH, CDR2 LQKENI. V was cut by 6 bases and J by 2 bases, with 14 bases left in between. The CDR3 covers 15 residues.

This sequence joins TRBV5-1 and TRBJ2-7; 9 bases are shared with TRBD1. The trim removed 0 bases at V and 5 bases at J, leaving 6 bases unmatched. Germline CDR1 is SGHRS and CDR2 is YFSETQ. The CDR3 runs to 15 residues. The CDR3 DNA sequence: TGCGCCAGCAGCTTGGAAGACAGGGGGAAAAACGAGCAGTACTTC. Translated, it gives CASSLEDRGKNEQYF.

The V gene is TRBV13, the J gene TRBJ2-1; 9 nucleotides align to TRBD2. The CDR3 is 14 residues long. After removal of 5 bases from V and 8 bases from J, the junction contained 7 bases not matched to a gene. Germline V gene data show CDR1 as PRHDT and CDR2 as FYEKMQ (reference sequence). CDR3 residues: CASSTKRGADEQFF. CDR3 coding DNA: TGTGCCAGCAGCACCAAGCGGGGGGCGGATGAGCAGTTCTTC.

The rearrangement links TRBV5-1 to TRBJ2-2, with 8 bases aligning to TRBD1. The germline gives CDR1 SGHRS, CDR2 YFSETQ. The V and J ends lost 3 bases and 5 bases, in that order; junction bases with no gene match: 6. This CDR3 spans 15 amino acids. The CDR3 loop reads CASSSGQGGTGELFF. CDR3 in DNA: TGCGCCAGCAGCTCCGGACAGGGTGGGACCGGGGAGCTGTTTTTT.